Listed here are 4 T cell receptor beta chains from one sample, sequenced in a study of CD8 T cells in Susac syndrome. It was with random hexamers that 0.5 to 1 ug RNA was reverse transcribed. TCRdb reprocessed the immunoSEQ multiplex PCR reads with MiXCR, giving one entry per CDR3 protein. This table has approximately 160,000 distinct CDR3 sequences, just over 90% appearing once. Sequenced input: CD4+ T cells from PBMCs. These receptor sequences come from a human donor in good health.

The chain is built from TRBV9 and TRBJ2-6; either TRBD1 or TRBD2 may fit D (5 bases each). The V gene lost 7 bases and the J gene lost 4 bases, with 9 bases spanning the gap. CDR1 and CDR2 from the germline V gene are SGDLS and YYNGEE. The CDR3 sequence is 13 residues long. The CDR3 nucleotides are TGTGCCAGCGGGGGTACGGGGGCCAACGTCCTGACTTTC. This gives the protein CASGGTGANVLTF. The variable domain in full, with the rest retrieved from reference TRBV9 and TRBJ2-6, is DSGVTQTPKHLITATGQRVTLRCSPRSGDLSVYWYQQSLDQGLQFLIQYYNGEERAKGNILERFSAQQFPDLHSELNLSSLELGDSALYFCASGGTGANVLTFGAGSRLTVL.

This clonotype was seen a single time. The rearrangement uses TRBV9 and TRBJ1-1; the D gene is possibly TRBD1 (5 bases). The CDR3 sequence is 12 residues long. Trimming cost V 3 bases and J 9 bases, with 12 bases left between them. The germline V gene encodes CDR1 SGDLS and CDR2 YYNGEE. CDR3 loop: CASSARDGKAFF. CDR3 DNA sequence: TGTGCCAGCAGCGCCCGGGACGGTAAAGCTTTCTTT.

The V call is TRBV29-1, the J call TRBJ2-2; unclear D gene. Germline-derived CDR1 and CDR2 are SQVTM and ANQGSEA. Trimming cost V 8 bases and J 6 bases, with 16 bases left between them. There are 13 residues in the CDR3. CDR3 residues: CSIRVTSSGELFF. DNA for the CDR3: TGCAGCATTAGAGTTACGAGTTCCGGGGAGCTGTTTTTT.

The J gene is TRBJ2-1, the V gene TRBV5-6, with no clear D. CDR1 is SGHDT and CDR2 is YYEEEE in the germline V gene. This CDR3 is 15 amino acids long. Between the trimmed V and J ends, which lost 4 bases and 2 bases, there was a span of 13 bases. CDR3 in DNA: TGTGCCAGCAGCCCCTGGCGGAGCACCTACAATGAGCAGTTCTTC. Its protein product is CASSPWRSTYNEQFF. The variable domain in full, completed from reference TRBV5-6 and TRBJ2-1, reads DAGVTQSPTHLIKTRGQQVTLRCSPKSGHDTVSWYQQALGQGPQFIFQYYEEEERQRGNFPDRFSGHQFPNYSSELNVNALLLGDSALYLCASSPWRSTYNEQFFGPGTRLTVL.